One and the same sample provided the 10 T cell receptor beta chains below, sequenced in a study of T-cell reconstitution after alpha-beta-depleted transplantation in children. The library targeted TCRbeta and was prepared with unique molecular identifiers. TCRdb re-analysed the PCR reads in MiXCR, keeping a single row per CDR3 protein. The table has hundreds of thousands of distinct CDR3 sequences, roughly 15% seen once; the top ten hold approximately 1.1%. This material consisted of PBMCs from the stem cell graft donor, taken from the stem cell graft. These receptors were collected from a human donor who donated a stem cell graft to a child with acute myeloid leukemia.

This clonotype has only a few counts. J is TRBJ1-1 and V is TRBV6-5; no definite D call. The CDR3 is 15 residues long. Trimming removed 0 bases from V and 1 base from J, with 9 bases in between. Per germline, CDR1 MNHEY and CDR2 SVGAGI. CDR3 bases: TGTGCCAGCAGTTACTCCGTCGGGAAGAACACTGAAGCTTTCTTT. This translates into CASSYSVGKNTEAFF.

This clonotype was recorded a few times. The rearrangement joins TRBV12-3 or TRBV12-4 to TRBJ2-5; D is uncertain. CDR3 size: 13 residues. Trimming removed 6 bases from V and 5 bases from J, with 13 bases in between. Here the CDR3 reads CASSPNRRETQYF. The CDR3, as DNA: TGTGCCAGCAGCCCTAACAGACGGGAGACCCAGTACTTC.

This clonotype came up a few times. CDR3 region: CSATGTGRDTQYF. CDR3 DNA sequence: TGCAGTGCTACCGGGACAGGAAGAGATACGCAGTATTTT. J is TRBJ2-3 and V is TRBV20-1; TRBD1 agrees at 8 bases. V lost 4 bases and J lost 5; bases outside the gene matches: 5. Germline CDR1 is DFQATT and CDR2 is SNEGSKA (reference sequence). The CDR3 consists of 13 residues.

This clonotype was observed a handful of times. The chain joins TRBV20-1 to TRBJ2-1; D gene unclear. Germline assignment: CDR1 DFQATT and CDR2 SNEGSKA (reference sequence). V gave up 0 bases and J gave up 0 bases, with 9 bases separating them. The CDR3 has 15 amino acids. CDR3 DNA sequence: TGCAGTGCTAGAGATTACTTAAGCTCCTACAATGAGCAGTTCTTC. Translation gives CSARDYLSSYNEQFF.

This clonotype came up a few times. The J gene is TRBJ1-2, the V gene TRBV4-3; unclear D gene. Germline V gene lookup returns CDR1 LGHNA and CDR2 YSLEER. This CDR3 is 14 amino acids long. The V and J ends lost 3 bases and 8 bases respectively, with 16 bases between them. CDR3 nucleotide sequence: TGCGCCAGCAGCCAGACCACCTCTCGGTGGGGCTACACCTTC. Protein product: CASSQTTSRWGYTF.

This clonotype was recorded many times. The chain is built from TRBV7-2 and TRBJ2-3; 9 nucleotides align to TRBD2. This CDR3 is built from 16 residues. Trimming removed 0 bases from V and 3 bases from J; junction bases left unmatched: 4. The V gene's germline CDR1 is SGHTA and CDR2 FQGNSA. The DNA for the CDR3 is TGTGCCAGCAGCTTAGCTCCTAGCGGGGTAACAGATACGCAGTATTTT. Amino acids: CASSLAPSGVTDTQYF. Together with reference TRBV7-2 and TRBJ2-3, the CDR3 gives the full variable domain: GAGVSQSPSNKVTEKGKDVELRCDPISGHTALYWYRQSLGQGLEFLIYFQGNSAPDKSGLPSDRFSAERTGGSVSTLTIQRTQQEDSAVYLCASSLAPSGVTDTQYFGPGTRLTVL.

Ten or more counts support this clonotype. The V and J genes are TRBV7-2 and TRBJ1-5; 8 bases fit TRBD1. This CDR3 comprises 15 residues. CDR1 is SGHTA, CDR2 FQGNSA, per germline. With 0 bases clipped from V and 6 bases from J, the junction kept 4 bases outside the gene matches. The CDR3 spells CASSLAGGQGQPQHF. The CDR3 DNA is TGTGCCAGCAGCTTAGCCGGAGGACAGGGTCAGCCCCAGCATTTT.

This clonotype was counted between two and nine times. CDR3 loop: CATRRTGADTEAFF. In nucleotides, the CDR3 is TGTGCCACCAGACGGACAGGGGCGGATACTGAAGCTTTCTTT. The chain joins TRBV24-1 to TRBJ1-1, with 9 nucleotides matching TRBD1. There are 14 residues in the CDR3. Germline V CDR1 and CDR2: KGHDR, SFDVKD. V dropped 7 bases and J dropped 5; count of bases not matched to a gene: 7.

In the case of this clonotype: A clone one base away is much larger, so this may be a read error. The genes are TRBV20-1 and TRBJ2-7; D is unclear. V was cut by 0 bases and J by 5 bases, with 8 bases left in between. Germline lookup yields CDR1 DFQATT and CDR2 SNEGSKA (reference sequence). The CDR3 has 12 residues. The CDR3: CSARDESDEQYF. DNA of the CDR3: TGCAGTGCTAGAGATGAAAGCGACGAGCAGTACTTC.

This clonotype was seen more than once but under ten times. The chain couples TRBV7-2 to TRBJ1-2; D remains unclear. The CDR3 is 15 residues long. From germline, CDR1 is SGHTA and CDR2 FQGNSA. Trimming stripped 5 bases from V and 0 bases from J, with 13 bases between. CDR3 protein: CASSPQTVSNYGYTF. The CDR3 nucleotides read TGTGCCAGCAGCCCCCAGACCGTTTCTAACTATGGCTACACCTTC.